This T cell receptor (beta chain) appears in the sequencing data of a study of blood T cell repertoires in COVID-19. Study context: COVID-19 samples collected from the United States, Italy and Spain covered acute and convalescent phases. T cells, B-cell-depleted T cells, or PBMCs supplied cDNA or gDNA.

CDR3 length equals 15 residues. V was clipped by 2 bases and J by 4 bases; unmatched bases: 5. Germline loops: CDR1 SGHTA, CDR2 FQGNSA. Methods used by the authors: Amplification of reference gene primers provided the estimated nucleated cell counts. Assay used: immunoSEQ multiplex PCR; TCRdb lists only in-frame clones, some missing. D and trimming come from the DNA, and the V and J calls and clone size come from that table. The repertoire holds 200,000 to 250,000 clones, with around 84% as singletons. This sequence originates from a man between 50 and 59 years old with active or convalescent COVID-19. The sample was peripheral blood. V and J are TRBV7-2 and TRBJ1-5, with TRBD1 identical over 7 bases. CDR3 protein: CASSLWDSPNQPQHF. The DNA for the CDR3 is TGTGCCAGCAGCTTATGGGACAGCCCTAATCAGCCCCAGCATTTT. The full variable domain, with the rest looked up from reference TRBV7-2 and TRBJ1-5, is GAGVSQSPSNKVTEKGKDVELRCDPISGHTALYWYRQSLGQGLEFLIYFQGNSAPDKSGLPSDRFSAERTGGSVSTLTIQRTQQEDSAVYLCASSLWDSPNQPQHFGDGTRLSIL.